Reported below is one TCR beta chain. Its antigen is not known. These data come from a study of blood T cells in healthy people across ages. The CDR3 is 13 residues long. V was clipped by 6 bases and J by 0 bases, with 8 bases between them. Germline V gene sequence: CDR1 MNHNY, CDR2 SVGAGI (reference sequence). Primers used in a second PCR of roughly 7 to 11 cycles were a sample-barcoded 5' primer and a J-beta primer mix. TCRdb ran MiXCR on the 5' RACE reads and lists one entry per CDR3 protein. Among about a million distinct CDR3 sequences listed, roughly 50% were seen once. Notes on the study in general: Underestimates were what the diversity estimates from one million T cells were considered to be.

The sequencing input was blood. The chain recombines TRBV6-6 with TRBJ2-5; D remains ambiguous. The receptor comes from a woman in her fifties or sixties in good health. The CDR3 here is CASSISYQETQYF. The CDR3 DNA reads TGTGCCAGCAGCATAAGTTACCAAGAGACCCAGTACTTC.